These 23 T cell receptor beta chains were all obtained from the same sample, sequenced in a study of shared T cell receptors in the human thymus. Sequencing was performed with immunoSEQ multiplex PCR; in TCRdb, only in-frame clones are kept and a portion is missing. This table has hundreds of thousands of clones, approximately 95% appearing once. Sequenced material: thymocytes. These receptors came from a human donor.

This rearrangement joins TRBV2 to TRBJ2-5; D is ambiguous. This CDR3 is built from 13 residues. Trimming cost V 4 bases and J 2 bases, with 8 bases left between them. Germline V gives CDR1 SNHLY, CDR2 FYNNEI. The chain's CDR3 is CASSVATQETQYF. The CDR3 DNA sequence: TGTGCCAGCAGTGTAGCAACACAAGAGACCCAGTACTTC.

The CDR3 is CASRSTFSNQPQHF. The CDR3 DNA sequence: TGTGCCAGCCGAAGCACCTTTAGCAATCAGCCCCAGCATTTT. This chain links TRBV27 with TRBJ1-5; unclear D gene. The CDR3 contains 14 residues. CDR1 MNHEY and CDR2 SMNVEV come from the germline V gene (reference sequence). The ends were cut back, 8 bases at V and 0 bases at J, with 11 bases in the middle.

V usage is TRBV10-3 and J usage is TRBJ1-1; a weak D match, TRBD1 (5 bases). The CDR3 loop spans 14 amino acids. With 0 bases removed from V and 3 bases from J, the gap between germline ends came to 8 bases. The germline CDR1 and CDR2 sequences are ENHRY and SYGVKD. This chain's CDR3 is CAISESGGYTEAFF. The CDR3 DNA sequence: TGTGCCATCAGTGAGTCGGGGGGGTACACTGAAGCTTTCTTT.

CDR3 loop: CASSTITREKYEQYF. The CDR3 nucleotides read TGTGCCAGCAGCACTATTACACGCGAGAAATACGAGCAGTACTTC. The V and J genes are TRBV7-9 and TRBJ2-7; D remains unclear. The V and J ends lost 5 bases and 4 bases respectively, with 18 bases between them. This CDR3 is 15 amino acids long. CDR1 and CDR2 (germline): SEHNR, FQNEAQ (reference sequence).

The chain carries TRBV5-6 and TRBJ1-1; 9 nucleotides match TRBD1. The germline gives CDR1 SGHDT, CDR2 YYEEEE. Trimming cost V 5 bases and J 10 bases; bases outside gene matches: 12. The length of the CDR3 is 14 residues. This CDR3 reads CASRRTGGGAGAFF. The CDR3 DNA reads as TGTGCCAGCAGGCGTACAGGGGGCGGTGCGGGAGCTTTCTTT.

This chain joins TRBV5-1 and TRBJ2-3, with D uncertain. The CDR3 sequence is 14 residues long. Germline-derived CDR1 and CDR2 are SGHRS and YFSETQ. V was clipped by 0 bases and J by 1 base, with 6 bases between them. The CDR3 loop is CASSLGGCTDTQYF. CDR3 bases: TGCGCCAGCAGCTTGGGTGGGTGCACAGATACGCAGTATTTT.

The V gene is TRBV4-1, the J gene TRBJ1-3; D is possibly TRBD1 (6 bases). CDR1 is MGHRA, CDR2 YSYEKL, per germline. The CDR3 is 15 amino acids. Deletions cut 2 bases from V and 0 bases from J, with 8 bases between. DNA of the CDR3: TGCGCCAGCAGCCAACGGGACACCTCTGGAAACACCATATATTTT. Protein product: CASSQRDTSGNTIYF.

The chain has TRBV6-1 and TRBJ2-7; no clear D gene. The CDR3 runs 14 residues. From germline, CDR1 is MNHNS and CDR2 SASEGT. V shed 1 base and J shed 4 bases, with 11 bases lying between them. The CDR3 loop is CASSEGQSPYEQYF. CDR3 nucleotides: TGTGCCAGCAGTGAAGGCCAGAGTCCTTACGAGCAGTACTTC.

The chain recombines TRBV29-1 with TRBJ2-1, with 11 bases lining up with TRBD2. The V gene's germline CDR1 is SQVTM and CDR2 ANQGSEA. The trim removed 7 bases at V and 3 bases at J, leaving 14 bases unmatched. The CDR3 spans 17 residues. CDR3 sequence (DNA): TGCAGCGCCCAAGGGGGGACTAGCGGTGTATTCTACAATGAGCAGTTCTTC. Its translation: CSAQGGTSGVFYNEQFF.

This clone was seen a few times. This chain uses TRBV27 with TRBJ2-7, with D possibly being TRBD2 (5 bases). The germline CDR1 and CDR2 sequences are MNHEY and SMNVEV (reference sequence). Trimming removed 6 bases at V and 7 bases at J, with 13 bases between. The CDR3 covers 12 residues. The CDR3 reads CASSLGRGEQYF. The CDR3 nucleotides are TGTGCCAGCAGCTTGGGTCGAGGGGAGCAGTACTTC.

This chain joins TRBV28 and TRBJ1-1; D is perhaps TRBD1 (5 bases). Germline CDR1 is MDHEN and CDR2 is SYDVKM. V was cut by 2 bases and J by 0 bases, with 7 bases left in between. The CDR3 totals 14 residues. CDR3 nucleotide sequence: TGTGCCAGCAGTTTAGGACATTTGAACACTGAAGCTTTCTTT. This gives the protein CASSLGHLNTEAFF.

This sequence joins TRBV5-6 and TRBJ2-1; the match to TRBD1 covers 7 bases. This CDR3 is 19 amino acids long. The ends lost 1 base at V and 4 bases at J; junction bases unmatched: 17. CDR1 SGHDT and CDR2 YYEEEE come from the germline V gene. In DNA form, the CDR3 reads TGTGCCAGCAGCTTGACAGGGGCCCCCTCAAGGCCTCATTACAATGAGCAGTTCTTC. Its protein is CASSLTGAPSRPHYNEQFF.

In DNA, the CDR3 is TGTGCCAGCTTCCCCTACCTGGGATTGGCCGGGGAGCTGTTTTTT. Amino acid sequence: CASFPYLGLAGELFF. The chain has TRBV27 and TRBJ2-2, with D hard to call. Germline loops: CDR1 MNHEY, CDR2 SMNVEV (reference sequence). Trimming stripped 8 bases from V and 6 bases from J, with 19 bases between. The CDR3 runs 15 residues.

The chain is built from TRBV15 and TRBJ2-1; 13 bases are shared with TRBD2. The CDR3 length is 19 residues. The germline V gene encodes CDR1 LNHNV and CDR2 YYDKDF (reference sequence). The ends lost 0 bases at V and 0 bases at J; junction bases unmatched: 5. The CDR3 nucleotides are TGTGCCACCAGCAGAGACCCAGGACTAGCGGGAGCCTCCTACAATGAGCAGTTCTTC. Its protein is CATSRDPGLAGASYNEQFF.

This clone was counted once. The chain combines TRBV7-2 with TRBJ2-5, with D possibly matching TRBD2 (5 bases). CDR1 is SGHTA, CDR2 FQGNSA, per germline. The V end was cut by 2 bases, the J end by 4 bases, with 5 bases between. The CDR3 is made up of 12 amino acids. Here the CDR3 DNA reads TGTGCCAGCAGCTTACTAGCAGAGACCCAGTACTTC. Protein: CASSLLAETQYF.

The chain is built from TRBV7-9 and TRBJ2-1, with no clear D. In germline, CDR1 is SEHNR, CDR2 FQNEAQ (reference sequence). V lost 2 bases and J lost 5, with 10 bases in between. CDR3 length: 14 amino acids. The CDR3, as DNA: TGTGCCAGCAGCTTATCCTCACACAACAATGAGCAGTTCTTC. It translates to CASSLSSHNNEQFF.

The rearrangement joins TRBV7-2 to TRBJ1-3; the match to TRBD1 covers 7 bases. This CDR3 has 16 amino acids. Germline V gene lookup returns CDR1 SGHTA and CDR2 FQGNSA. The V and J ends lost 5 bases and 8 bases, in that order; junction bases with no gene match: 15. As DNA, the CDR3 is TGTGCCAGCAGCCATTTAGTGATGACAGGGATAGACACCATATATTTT. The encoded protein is CASSHLVMTGIDTIYF.

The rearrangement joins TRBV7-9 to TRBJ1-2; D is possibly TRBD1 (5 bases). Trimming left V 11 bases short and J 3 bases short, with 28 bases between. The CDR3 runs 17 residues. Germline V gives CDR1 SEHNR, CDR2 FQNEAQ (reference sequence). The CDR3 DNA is TGTGCCCTCCTGCGCCAACCGGGACGAGGGGCGGACTATGGCTACACCTTC. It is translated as CALLRQPGRGADYGYTF.

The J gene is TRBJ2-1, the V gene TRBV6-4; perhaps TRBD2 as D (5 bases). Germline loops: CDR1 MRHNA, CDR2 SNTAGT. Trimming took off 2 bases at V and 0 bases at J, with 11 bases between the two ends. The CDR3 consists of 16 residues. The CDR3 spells CASSDGCGGSYNEQFF. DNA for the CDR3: TGTGCCAGCAGTGACGGTTGCGGAGGCTCCTACAATGAGCAGTTCTTC.

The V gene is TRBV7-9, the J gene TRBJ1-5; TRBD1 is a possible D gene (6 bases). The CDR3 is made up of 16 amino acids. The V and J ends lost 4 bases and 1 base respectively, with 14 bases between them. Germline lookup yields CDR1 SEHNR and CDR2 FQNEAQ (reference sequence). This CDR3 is CASSSNRELSNQPQHF. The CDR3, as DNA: TGTGCCAGCAGCTCAAACAGGGAACTGAGCAATCAGCCCCAGCATTTT.

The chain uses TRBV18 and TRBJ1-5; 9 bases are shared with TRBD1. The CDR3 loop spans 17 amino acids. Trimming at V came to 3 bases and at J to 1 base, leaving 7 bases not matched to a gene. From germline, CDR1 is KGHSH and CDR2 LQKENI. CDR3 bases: TGTGCCAGCTCACCTCCCCGGGACAGGGAGAGCAATCAGCCCCAGCATTTT. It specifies CASSPPRDRESNQPQHF.

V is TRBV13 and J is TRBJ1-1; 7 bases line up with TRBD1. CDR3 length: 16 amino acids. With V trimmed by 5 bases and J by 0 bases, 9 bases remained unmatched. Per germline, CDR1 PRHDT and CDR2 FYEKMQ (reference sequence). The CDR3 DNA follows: TGTGCCAGCAGCATCGGACAGGTCCTTCTGAACACTGAAGCTTTCTTT. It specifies CASSIGQVLLNTEAFF.

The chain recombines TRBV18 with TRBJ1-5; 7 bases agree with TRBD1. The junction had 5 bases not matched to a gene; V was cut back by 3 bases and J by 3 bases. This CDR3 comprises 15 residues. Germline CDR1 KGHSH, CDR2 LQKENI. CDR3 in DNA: TGTGCCAGCTCACCCTTAGGGACAGACAATCAGCCCCAGCATTTT. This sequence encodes CASSPLGTDNQPQHF.